This T cell receptor beta chain emerged from a study of T cells in Graves' hyperthyroidism and ophthalmopathy (dated by TCRdb to about 2019). Some background on the complete study: Peripheral blood samples were taken at the time of initial diagnosis, prior to any treatment. TCR V-J signatures able to tell the groups apart were searched for in a discovery cohort of approximately 95 patients, of whom more than 40 had Graves' ophthalmopathy and around 57 had stable Graves' hyperthyroidism. Prospective prediction of ophthalmopathy was tested in an independent validation cohort consisting of 18 to 20 hyperthyroidism patients and 15 to 17 patients who later progressed to ophthalmopathy. The approximately 100 discovery patients were randomly split 7:3 into training and test sets. In more than 5 Graves' hyperthyroidism patients, the study also compared T-cell repertoires from thyroid tissue with T-cell repertoires from blood. After sampling, hyperthyroidism patients received methimazole starting at 30 mg daily, and ophthalmopathy patients received high-dose intravenous methylprednisolone. The paper describes TCR Vbeta CDR3 sequencing of about 140 peripheral blood samples, made up of 43 ophthalmopathy patients, approximately 76 hyperthyroidism patients and around 17 progressor patients.

Amplification of TCR beta CDR3 regions was carried out from RNA transcripts. The TCR CDR3 was subjected to a first round of RT-PCR using the HTBI primer set and the Qiagen OneStep RT-PCR kit. Libraries were constructed in a second round of multiplex PCR, after which size selection and purification were carried out. The libraries were sequenced on an Illumina HiSeq2000 using paired-end 100 bp reads. The paper's data handling went like this. SOAPnuke was used to process the raw data, removing reads that contained adapters or uncalled bases, had a mean Phred below 15, or lacked an exact match to the constant primer or identifier. COPE v1.2.5 was used to merge the high-quality paired reads, and each unique nucleotide sequence was defined as a clonotype. Clonotypes were aligned to IMGT TRBV, TRBD and TRBJ reference segments using MiTCR v1.1. Analysis was restricted to V-J combinations with a frequency above 0.0001, which covered about 99% of repertoires. The TCS score was defined as the ratio of F50 (clonal expansion) to E x V (chaos), calculated using BLOSUM62-based TCRdist between CDR3 peptides within each V-J. Welch's t-statistics and random forest reduced around 550 V-J features to 10 to 15, which were used in a naive Bayes classifier (R e1071). TCRdb reanalyzed the raw reads on its own, using fastp at Q25 for trimming and MiXCR for clone calling, and kept in-frame beta chains. Rows matching on CDR3 protein sequence are summarized as one entry with the most common DNA and genes. These V and J calls are TCRdb output, not the study's own analysis. The sample table records more than 450,000 distinct CDR3 sequences; 12% to 15% of these occur just once. Roughly 14% of the sample is in the top ten clones.

Regarding this clonotype: Its antigen is currently not known. No base qualities exist here, and no much larger clone lies one base off it.

Stable Graves' hyperthyroidism was defined as no progression to ophthalmopathy during 18 months of follow-up. The hyperthyroidism patients were between 18 and 65 years old and newly diagnosed, with a disease duration of less than 2 months. Patients with uncontrolled infections, other autoimmune diseases, pregnancy or lactation were excluded. Diagnoses were established on the basis of clinical symptoms, serum thyroxine and TRAb, thyroid ultrasound, and orbital computed tomography. Ficoll-Paque density gradient centrifugation was used to isolate PBMCs from around 10 ml of fresh peripheral blood. Trizol reagent was used to extract total RNA, and RNA quality was then checked on an Agilent 2100 Bioanalyzer. What the work shows at the level of the full study, not this receptor alone: Most expanded thyroid clonotypes (frequency above 0.001) were also detected in blood, a finding suggesting that blood repertoires may reflect thyroid immune responses. A 13 V-J signature model separated ophthalmopathy from stable hyperthyroidism, with 87.88% sensitivity and 81.08% specificity in cross-validation and 80%/75% in testing. In validation, progression to ophthalmopathy was predicted by the model with nearly 71% sensitivity and 72% to 80% specificity, a median of approximately 6.5 months before onset. Sample size was not statistically predetermined, and investigators were not blinded to group allocation.

CDR1 and CDR2, looked up from the germline V gene, are MNHEY and SVGAGI. V is cut back by 0 bases and J by 7 bases, with 6 bases in the junction unmatched. The CDR3 contains 15 residues, cysteine and phenylalanine counted. Of the read, only the CDR3 DNA is kept; its 45 bases are in frame from base 1. The receptor was isolated from a woman aged 40 to 55 with Graves' hyperthyroidism. The sequencing input was blood. Recombination joined TRBV6-5 with TRBJ2-1, and TRBD2 aligns with 7 junction nucleotides. The CDR3 corresponds to CASSYSGGPGNEQFF. The sequenced DNA: TGTGCCAGCAGTTACTCGGGAGGGCCTGGAAATGAGCAGTTCTTC.